These T cell receptor beta chains were read from a single sample in a study of blood T cell repertoires in COVID-19. Profiled with immunoSEQ multiplex PCR; TCRdb holds only in-frame clones, not every one. Of about 190,000 clones in the sample, nearly 90% were seen once. Source material: peripheral blood. Receptor source: a woman aged 40-49 years who had recovered from COVID-19. CDR3s include the opening cysteine and the closing phenylalanine or tryptophan. A D gene is named only where the DNA matches it firmly. The size entry is marked missing in some rows and otherwise reads once, few, many or a size class.

size,J,V,D,DNA,CDR3
NA,TRBJ1-5,TRBV18,NA,TGTGCCAGCTCACCACGGGGGCAGGCCGGCTTGCCCCAGCATTTT,CASSPRGQAGLPQHF
NA,TRBJ1-4,TRBV3-1/TRBV3-2,NA,TGTGCCAGCAGCCAAGGTGGGATGCGACAGAGACTGTTTTTT,CASSQGGMRQRLFF
NA,TRBJ2-7,TRBV29-1,TRBD2,TGCAGCGTTGCAGCGGGAGTGCTCTACGAGCAGTACTTC,CSVAAGVLYEQYF
NA,TRBJ1-1,TRBV30,NA,TGTGCCTGGAGTGTAATATTGAACACTGAAGCTTTCTTT,CAWSVILNTEAFF
few,TRBJ2-1,TRBV7-9,TRBD2,TGTGCCAGCAGCCTAACTAGCGTCGTGCAGTTCTTC,CASSLTSVVQFF
once,TRBJ2-2,TRBV19,NA,TGTGCCAGTAGTAGTCGCGCGGGCACCGGGGAGCTGTTTTTT,CASSSRAGTGELFF
NA,TRBJ2-7,TRBV13,NA,TGTGCCAGCAGCCTGCGAAATGGCGAGCAGTACTTC,CASSLRNGEQYF
NA,TRBJ1-1,TRBV5-4,TRBD1,TGTGCCAGCAGCAAAGACAGGGCTCAGGACACTGAAGCTTTCTTT,CASSKDRAQDTEAFF
NA,TRBJ2-7,TRBV5-4,NA,TGTGCCAGCAGCTTGGTTGGGGGCAGGAGCGAGCAGTACTTC,CASSLVGGRSEQYF
once,TRBJ1-2,TRBV12-3/TRBV12-4,NA,TGTGCCAGCAGTTTCGGACAGTTCTATGGCTACACCTTC,CASSFGQFYGYTF
once,TRBJ2-5,TRBV5-1,NA,TGCGCCAGCAGCTTGACAGTAAAAGAGACCCAGTACTTC,CASSLTVKETQYF
NA,TRBJ2-3,TRBV27,NA,TGTGCCAGCAGTTTATGGGCGGGGCGTCCCGATACGCAGTATTTT,CASSLWAGRPDTQYF
NA,TRBJ2-1,TRBV11-2,TRBD2,TGTGCCAGCAGCGGGGGGGAGAGCTCCTACAATGAGCAGTTCTTC,CASSGGESSYNEQFF
NA,TRBJ1-6,TRBV13,TRBD1,TGTGCCAGCAGCTTAGAGGGACAGGGGAATTCACCCCTCCACTTT,CASSLEGQGNSPLHF
NA,TRBJ1-1,TRBV7-6,NA,TGTGCCAGCAGCTTAAGTAAGGGGAGGAGTACTGAAGCTTTCTTT,CASSLSKGRSTEAFF
NA,TRBJ2-4,TRBV2,TRBD1,TGTGCCGACCCCCCCGGGACAGGGGGCGGAAACATTCAGTACTTC,CADPPGTGGGNIQYF
NA,TRBJ1-3,TRBV5-4,TRBD1,TGTGCCAGCAGCTCGACAGGGGGGGGAAACACCATATATTTT,CASSSTGGGNTIYF
once,TRBJ2-7,TRBV10-2,NA,TGCGCCAGCAGTGATTCCCTCCCTAGCGTCTCCTACGAGCAGTACTTC,CASSDSLPSVSYEQYF
NA,TRBJ2-1,TRBV7-9,TRBD2,TGTGCCAGCAGCTCCTTTACTAGCGGGTGGTACAATGAGCAGTTCTTC,CASSSFTSGWYNEQFF
NA,TRBJ2-7,TRBV12-3/TRBV12-4,NA,TGTGCCAGCAGTTTACGAGGGTACGAGCAGTACTTC,CASSLRGYEQYF
NA,TRBJ1-1,TRBV7-6,NA,TGTGCCAGCAGCTTGTCCCCGGGGACTGAAGCTTTCTTT,CASSLSPGTEAFF
NA,TRBJ1-2,TRBV19,NA,TGTGCCAGTAGTATGGGCCAACGCTATGGCTACACCTTC,CASSMGQRYGYTF
NA,TRBJ1-2,TRBV4-3,TRBD1,TGCGCCAGCAGCCAAGACAACAGGGGGTATGGCTACACCTTC,CASSQDNRGYGYTF
few,TRBJ2-2,TRBV5-1,TRBD2,TGCGCCAGCAGCCCGGCTAGCGGGAGGGCCGGGACCGGGGAGCTGTTTTTT,CASSPASGRAGTGELFF
few,TRBJ2-1,TRBV3-1/TRBV3-2,NA,TGTGCCAGCAGCCAAGGGGCTAGCATCAATGAGCAGTTCTTC,CASSQGASINEQFF
NA,TRBJ1-5,TRBV18,NA,TGTGCCAGCTCTCTCAACGCCGGGACTACCGGGGATCAGCCCCAGCATTTT,CASSLNAGTTGDQPQHF
NA,TRBJ2-1,TRBV2,NA,TGTGCCAGCAGTGAAAGGGAGTACAATGAGCAGTTCTTC,CASSEREYNEQFF
once,TRBJ2-7,TRBV28,TRBD2,TGTGCCAGCAGTATTCCTAGCGGGATCAACGAGCAGTACTTC,CASSIPSGINEQYF
few,TRBJ2-2,TRBV7-9,TRBD2,TGTGCCAGCAGCTCCGGAGGCGGGGGGAACACCGGGGAGCTGTTTTTT,CASSSGGGGNTGELFF
NA,TRBJ1-5,TRBV24-1,TRBD1,TGTGCCACCAGTGATCACAGTGGGGACAGCTATAGCAATCAGCCCCAGCATTTT,CATSDHSGDSYSNQPQHF
NA,TRBJ2-7,TRBV5-1,TRBD2,TGCGCCAGCAGCTTGGGGCGGGAGAGCTACGAGCAGTACTTC,CASSLGRESYEQYF
once,TRBJ1-2,TRBV11-2,TRBD1,TGTGCCAGCAGCTTATTAGGAGGACAGGGGGCGGGTGGCTACACCTTC,CASSLLGGQGAGGYTF
NA,TRBJ1-6,TRBV7-8,TRBD1,TGTGCCAGCAGCTTTATGGGACAGATTAATTCACCCCTCCACTTT,CASSFMGQINSPLHF
once,TRBJ1-5,TRBV6-5,TRBD1,TGTGCCACCAGGACAGGGGGAAGCAATCAGCCCCAGCATTTT,CATRTGGSNQPQHF
NA,TRBJ2-7,TRBV5-1,TRBD2,TGCGCCAGCAGCCATGGGGAGGGCGGCTACGAGCAGTACTTC,CASSHGEGGYEQYF
NA,TRBJ1-1,TRBV30,NA,TGTGCCTGGAGACACCTGAACACTGAAGCTTTCTTT,CAWRHLNTEAFF
NA,TRBJ1-2,TRBV6-6,NA,TGTGCCAGCAGGTTTCAGGGATTCTCTGGGGGCTACACCTTC,CASRFQGFSGGYTF
NA,TRBJ2-6,TRBV9,NA,TGTGCCAGCAGCGCACAGGCTTCTGGGGCCAACGTCCTGACTTTC,CASSAQASGANVLTF
NA,TRBJ2-5,TRBV7-7,NA,TGTGCCAGCAGCTTAAGTCGCGGAAAAGAGACCCAGTACTTC,CASSLSRGKETQYF
once,TRBJ1-5,TRBV3-1/TRBV3-2,NA,TGTGCCAGCAGCCAAGGACAGAATCAGCCCCAGCATTTT,CASSQGQNQPQHF
NA,TRBJ2-2,TRBV9,TRBD1,TGTGCCAGCAGCTCCGGGGGACAGGGAGGCACCGGGGAGCTGTTTTTT,CASSSGGQGGTGELFF
once,TRBJ2-3,TRBV30,NA,TGTGCCTGGAGTAGCGGTAGCGCCTTCACAGATACGCAGTATTTT,CAWSSGSAFTDTQYF
NA,TRBJ2-7,TRBV30,NA,TGTGCCTCCGTGCGGGACGGCTCCTACGAGCAGTACTTC,CASVRDGSYEQYF